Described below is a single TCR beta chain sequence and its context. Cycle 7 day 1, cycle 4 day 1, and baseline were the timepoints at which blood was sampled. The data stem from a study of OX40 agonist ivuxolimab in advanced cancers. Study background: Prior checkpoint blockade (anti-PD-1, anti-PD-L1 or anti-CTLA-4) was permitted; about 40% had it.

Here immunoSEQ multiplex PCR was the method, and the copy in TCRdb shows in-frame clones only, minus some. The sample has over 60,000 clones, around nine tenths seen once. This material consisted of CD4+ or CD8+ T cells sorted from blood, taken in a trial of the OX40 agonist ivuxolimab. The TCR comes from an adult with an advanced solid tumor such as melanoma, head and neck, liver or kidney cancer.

CDR3 coding DNA: TGTGCCAGCAGCTCCAGGACAGGGGGCGCGGAGCAGTTCTTC. Protein sequence: CASSSRTGGAEQFF. The chain uses TRBV7-6 and TRBJ2-1; 11 positions agree with TRBD1. Germline CDR1 is SGHVS and CDR2 is FNYEAQ. The junction had 6 bases not matched to a gene; V was cut back by 4 bases and J by 10 bases. The CDR3 extends over 14 amino acids.